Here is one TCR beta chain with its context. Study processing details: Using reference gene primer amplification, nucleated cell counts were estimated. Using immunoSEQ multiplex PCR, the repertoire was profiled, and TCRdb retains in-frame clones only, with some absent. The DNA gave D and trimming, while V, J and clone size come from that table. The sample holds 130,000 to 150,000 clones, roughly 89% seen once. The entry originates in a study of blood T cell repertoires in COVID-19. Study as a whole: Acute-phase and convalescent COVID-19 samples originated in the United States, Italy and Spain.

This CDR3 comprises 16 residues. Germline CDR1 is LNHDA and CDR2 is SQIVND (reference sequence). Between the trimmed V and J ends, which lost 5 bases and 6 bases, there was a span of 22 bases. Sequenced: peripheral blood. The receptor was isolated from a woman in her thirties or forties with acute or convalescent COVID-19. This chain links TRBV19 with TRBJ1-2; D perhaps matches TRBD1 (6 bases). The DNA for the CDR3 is TGTGCCAGTAGTGACAGTTTCACAGGGTTTGGTCATGGCTACACCTTC. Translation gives CASSDSFTGFGHGYTF.